Included here is one T cell receptor (beta chain) sequence, with context. Its specificity is unknown. Trimming removed 5 bases at V and 3 bases at J, with 26 bases between. CDR1 and CDR2 from the germline V gene are SGHVS and FQNEAQ. The CDR3 contains 18 residues. The record originates from a study of cytomegalovirus exposure and HLA in healthy donors. Findings and caveats of the study: The study flagged about 150 TCR beta chains as cytomegalovirus-associated. Trimming of TCR beta V- and J-genes showed a link, identified in a later analysis, to a missense DCLRE1C variant.

PCR used 60 Vbeta primers and 13 Jbeta primers. Some clones are missing from TCRdb's copy, which holds only in-frame ones; the method was immunoSEQ multiplex PCR. The sample lists about 100,000 clones; roughly three quarters were seen once. The sequence derives from a woman aged 55-70 years in good health and CMV-seronegative. Sequencing was performed on PBMCs. This rearrangement joins TRBV7-8 to TRBJ2-7; a weak D match, TRBD2 (6 bases). For the CDR3, the DNA is TGTGCCAGCAGCCATCCCCTAGGTGGGACTCCCGGTGGCTACGAGCAGTACTTC. It yields the protein CASSHPLGGTPGGYEQYF. Full variable domain (missing parts from reference TRBV7-8 and TRBJ2-7): GAGVSQSPRYKVAKRGQDVALRCDPISGHVSLFWYQQALGQGPEFLTYFQNEAQLDKSGLPSDRFFAERPEGSVSTLKIQRTQQEDSAVYLCASSHPLGGTPGGYEQYFGPGTRLTVT.